This T cell receptor beta chain stems from a study of T cells in Graves' hyperthyroidism and ophthalmopathy. General study points: Using 13 V-J features, a model discriminated ophthalmopathy from stable hyperthyroidism. Expanded thyroid clonotypes (above 0.001) were mostly also found in blood.

Disease lasting under 3 months, a NOSPECS grade of at least 4, and a Clinical Activity Score of at least 3 were features of the ophthalmopathy patients. This clonotype was picked up many times. Its antigen is not identified. Authors of the study amplified TCR beta CDR3 regions from RNA transcripts. TCR CDR3 underwent first-round RT-PCR with the HTBI primer set. TCRdb fed the multiplex PCR reads into MiXCR, producing one record per CDR3 protein. The sample records hundreds of thousands of distinct CDR3 sequences, about 14% being singletons. The receptor's source is a woman between 35 and 50 years old with Graves' ophthalmopathy. Sequences were obtained from blood.

CDR3 sequence reads: CASSSNRYGYTF. The CDR3 DNA reads as TGTGCCAGCAGCTCTAACCGCTATGGCTACACCTTC. The J gene is TRBJ1-2, the V gene TRBV7-9; D is uncertain. The V gene's germline CDR1 is SEHNR and CDR2 FQNEAQ (reference sequence). The CDR3 sequence is 12 residues long. Deletions cut 4 bases from V and 4 bases from J, with 7 bases between.